Detailed here is one T cell receptor (beta chain). Its specificity is not known. This specimen belongs to a study of post-analysis software for immune sequencing data. Whole-study context: Multiple sclerosis in the patients followed relapsing-remitting, secondary progressive and progressive-relapsing courses.

Study-level points and caveats: Under the F measure, samples that were prepared in one batch clustered strongly together.

Sequencing libraries made from TCR beta cDNA carried unique molecular identifiers. Each sample of about 0.9 to 11 million input T cells yielded roughly 500,000 cDNA molecules, so each molecule approximated one T cell. TCRdb re-derived calls from the PCR reads in MiXCR, one entry per CDR3 protein. This sample yields hundreds of thousands of distinct CDR3 sequences, of which roughly 30% are seen a single time; approximately 0.55% belongs to the top ten. Sequences were obtained from blood. This TCR derives from a girl aged 5 to 17 with multiple sclerosis.

As DNA, the CDR3 is TGTGCCAGCAGCTCACGGACAGGAGCGGAGACCCAGTACTTC. Residues: CASSSRTGAETQYF. The chain is built from TRBV7-9 and TRBJ2-7; 7 nucleotides match TRBD1. The DNA end is a closer match to TRBJ2-5, so the J assignment may be wrong. Germline V lookup: CDR1 SEHNR, CDR2 FQNEAQ (reference sequence). This CDR3 is 14 amino acids long.